This T cell receptor beta chain was found in a study of cytomegalovirus exposure and HLA in healthy donors. Regarding this clone: Antigen: not known.

Study observations and caveats: The classifier, whose performance was assessed in both the original and validation cohorts, reportedly diagnosed cytomegalovirus status with high specificity and sensitivity. The only immune exposure information that was available was CMV serostatus. Cytomegalovirus-associated status was assigned to fewer than 200 TCR beta chains.

Primers for the PCR totalled 60 Vbeta and 13 Jbeta. Data came from immunoSEQ multiplex PCR; TCRdb stores just in-frame clones and leaves some out. The sample records about 83,000 clones, around 76% being singletons. The receptor's source is a man younger than 30 in good health and CMV-seropositive. The specimen was PBMCs.

CDR3 nucleotides: TGCAGCGTCAAGGGACGACCCGGACTAAGCACAGATACGCAGTATTTT. Translation gives CSVKGRPGLSTDTQYF. This chain joins TRBV29-1 and TRBJ2-3; tentatively, D is TRBD2 (6 bases). Germline V gives CDR1 SQVTM, CDR2 ANQGSEA. The CDR3 covers 16 residues. Deletions cut 6 bases from V and 0 bases from J, with 19 bases between.